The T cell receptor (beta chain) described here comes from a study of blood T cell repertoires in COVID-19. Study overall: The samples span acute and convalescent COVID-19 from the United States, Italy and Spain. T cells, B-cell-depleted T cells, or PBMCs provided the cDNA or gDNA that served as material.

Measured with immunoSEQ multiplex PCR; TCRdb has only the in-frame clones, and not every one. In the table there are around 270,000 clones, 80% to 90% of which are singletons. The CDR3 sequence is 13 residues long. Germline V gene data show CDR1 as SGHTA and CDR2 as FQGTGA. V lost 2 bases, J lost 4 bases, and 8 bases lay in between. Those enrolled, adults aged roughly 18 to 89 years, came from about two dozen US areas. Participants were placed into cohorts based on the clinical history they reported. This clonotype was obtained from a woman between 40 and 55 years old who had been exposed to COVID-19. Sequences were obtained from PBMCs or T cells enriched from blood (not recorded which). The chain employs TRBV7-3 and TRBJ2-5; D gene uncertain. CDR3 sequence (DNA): TGTGCCAGCAGCTTATCCTTAGCAGAGACCCAGTACTTC. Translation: CASSLSLAETQYF. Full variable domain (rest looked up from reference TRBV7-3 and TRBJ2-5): GAGVSQTPSNKVTEKGKYVELRCDPISGHTALYWYRQSLGQGPEFLIYFQGTGAADDSGLPNDRFFAVRPEGSVSTLKIQRTERGDSAVYLCASSLSLAETQYFGPGTRLLVL.